The rows below give T cell receptor beta chains drawn from one sample of a study of human versus mouse CDR3 diversity and MHC coevolution. Generated by immunoSEQ multiplex PCR, the TCRdb table keeps only in-frame clones and is missing some. In the table there are tens of thousands of clones, over 85% of which are singletons. Sequencing was carried out using naive CD4+ T cells from blood. Receptor source: a person aged 30-69 years in good health. CDR3s include the opening cysteine and the closing phenylalanine or tryptophan. A D gene is named only where the DNA matches it firmly. Some rows mark clone size as missing; the rest say once, few, many or name a class of expanded clone.

TRBV28,TRBJ1-2,12,.,.,TGTGCCAGCAAAGAGGGAAACCTTGGCTACACCTTC,CASKEGNLGYTF
TRBV28,TRBJ2-7,13,.,.,TGTGCCAGCAGTTTGGGGCAGAACTACGAGCAGTACTTC,CASSLGQNYEQYF
TRBV9,TRBJ2-1,16,once,TRBD1,TGTGCCAGCAGCGTTACCTCGGGACAGGGAAACAATGAGCAGTTCTTC,CASSVTSGQGNNEQFF
TRBV5-1,TRBJ2-7,17,.,.,TGCGCCAGCAGCTTAGCTCCCCCGGGGAGTCTATCCTACGAGCAGTACTTC,CASSLAPPGSLSYEQYF
TRBV7-3,TRBJ1-1,13,few,.,TGTGCCAGCAGCTCGGACAGGAACACTGAAGCTTTCTTT,CASSSDRNTEAFF
TRBV6-5,TRBJ2-6,14,.,.,TGTGCCAGCGGGAGGTCTTCTGGGGCCAACGTCCTGACTTTC,CASGRSSGANVLTF
TRBV5-4,TRBJ1-2,14,.,.,TGTGCCAGCAGCTTAGGGGGGGATTTCTATGGCTACACCTTC,CASSLGGDFYGYTF
TRBV7-3,TRBJ1-1,13,.,.,TGTGCCAGCAGCCGCCGGGGAGACACTGAAGCTTTCTTT,CASSRRGDTEAFF
TRBV5-4,TRBJ2-5,18,.,TRBD2,TGTGCCAGCAGCTTGACTAGCGGGAGGGGAGTGGGGGCGGAGATCCAGTACTTC,CASSLTSGRGVGAEIQYF
TRBV19,TRBJ1-1,14,.,.,TGTGCCAGTAGCACTTTGAAAGGAGGTCCTGAAGCTTTCTTT,CASSTLKGGPEAFF
TRBV6-1,TRBJ1-4,15,.,.,TGTGCCAGCAGTGCCTCCAGGGTGGGGAAGGAAAAACTGTTTTTT,CASSASRVGKEKLFF
TRBV11-3,TRBJ2-7,15,.,TRBD1,TGTGCCAGCAGCACCCACAGGGGGCGCGCCTACGAGCAGTACTTC,CASSTHRGRAYEQYF
TRBV18,TRBJ1-5,16,.,.,TGTGCCAGCTCACCACCGAACGCCGGGGGTGATCAGCCCCAGCATTTT,CASSPPNAGGDQPQHF
TRBV7-9,TRBJ1-1,14,.,.,TGTGCCAGCAGCCTGCAGGGGCCCGACACTGAAGCTTTCTTT,CASSLQGPDTEAFF
TRBV6-1,TRBJ2-1,13,.,.,TGTGCCAGCAGGCTTACAGGGAGAGGGGAGCAGTTCTTC,CASRLTGRGEQFF
TRBV30,TRBJ2-5,16,.,TRBD1,TGTGCCTGGAGTGTACTAAGTTGGGACAGACAAGAGACCCAGTACTTC,CAWSVLSWDRQETQYF
TRBV6-1,TRBJ2-3,11,.,.,TGTGCCAGCACCTTAACAGATACGCAGTATTTT,CASTLTDTQYF
TRBV20-1,TRBJ1-2,11,.,.,TGCAGTGCCCTTCCAGACTATGGCTACACCTTC,CSALPDYGYTF
TRBV5-4,TRBJ2-6,17,.,.,TGTGCCAGCAGCTTGGGTGGCAGTTACTCTGGGGCCAACGTCCTGACTTTC,CASSLGGSYSGANVLTF
TRBV6-5,TRBJ2-1,13,.,.,TGTGCCAGCAGCGGGATCGCCTACAATGAGCAGTTCTTC,CASSGIAYNEQFF
TRBV9,TRBJ2-1,19,.,TRBD2,TGTGCCAGCAGCCCCGGGGTGCTAGCGGGAGGCCTGGGCGGGGGTGAGCAGTTCTTC,CASSPGVLAGGLGGGEQFF
TRBV5-1,TRBJ2-3,13,.,.,TGCGCCAGCAGCGTTACAGGGACAGATACGCAGTATTTT,CASSVTGTDTQYF
TRBV13,TRBJ2-2,15,.,TRBD2,TGTGCCAGCAGCTTACCGGGGGGGATCACCGGGGAGCTGTTTTTT,CASSLPGGITGELFF
TRBV14,TRBJ1-1,16,.,TRBD1,TGTGCCAGCAGCAGAGACAGGGCCGGAACGAACACTGAAGCTTTCTTT,CASSRDRAGTNTEAFF
TRBV18,TRBJ2-2,16,.,TRBD1,TGTGCCAGCTCACCTAGAGACAGGGGGCTGGCCGGGGAGCTGTTTTTT,CASSPRDRGLAGELFF
TRBV5-1,TRBJ2-1,13,.,.,TGCGCCAGCAGCGGCATATCAGGGTATGAGCAGTTCTTC,CASSGISGYEQFF
TRBV6-6,TRBJ1-5,12,.,.,TGTGCCAGCAGCCTTCGGGTTCAGCCCCAGCATTTT,CASSLRVQPQHF